A selection of T cell receptor beta chains follows, all from one sample in a study of cytomegalovirus exposure and HLA in healthy donors. The method was immunoSEQ multiplex PCR; TCRdb's version includes in-frame clones alone and lacks a portion of them. Counted here are about 140,000 clones, approximately 8.9% occurring once; the ten biggest clones make up more than 6.5%. Sequenced material: PBMCs. The receptors stem from a middle-aged woman in good health and CMV-seropositive. The CDR3 runs from the conserved cysteine through the conserved F or W. The D gene is left open where the match is weak. Size is omitted from some rows. Given values are once, few, many or a class for expanded clones.

d_gene	v_gene	len	j_gene	abundance	CDR3nt	CDR3aa
TRBD2	TRBV18	16	TRBJ2-3	few	TGTGCCAGCTCATCCACTAGCGGGGGAAGCACAGATACGCAGTATTTT	CASSSTSGGSTDTQYF
TRBD2	TRBV7-8	16	TRBJ2-3	.	TGTGCCAGCAGCACTCGGACTAGCGGGGGTGCAGATACGCAGTATTTT	CASSTRTSGGADTQYF
TRBD1	TRBV19	16	TRBJ2-2	few	TGTGCCAGTAGTCCCCGGACAGGAACGGGAACCGGGGAGCTGTTTTTT	CASSPRTGTGTGELFF
.	TRBV5-1	16	TRBJ1-6	.	TGCGCCAGCAGGCTTCGTGAGGGCGAAGGAGATTCACCCCTCCACTTT	CASRLREGEGDSPLHF
.	TRBV5-1	13	TRBJ1-1	.	TGCGCCAGCAGCCCTGACGGGGGAACTGAAGCTTTCTTT	CASSPDGGTEAFF
TRBD1	TRBV5-4	15	TRBJ2-7	.	TGTGCCAGCAGCTCTCCGGAGACAGGGGGCTACGAGCAGTACTTC	CASSSPETGGYEQYF
TRBD2	TRBV6-4	15	TRBJ2-1	few	TGTGCCAGCAGTGAAAGAGCGGGGGGGCCCAATGAGCAGTTCTTC	CASSERAGGPNEQFF
TRBD2	TRBV18	16	TRBJ2-3	few	TGTGCCAGCTCACCACCGCTGCGGGGGAGCACAGATACGCAGTATTTT	CASSPPLRGSTDTQYF
TRBD1	TRBV5-1	15	TRBJ2-1	few	TGCGCCAGCAGCGGTGGACAGGGCATTTACAATGAGCAGTTCTTC	CASSGGQGIYNEQFF
TRBD1	TRBV9	17	TRBJ2-5	.	TGTGCCAGCAGCGCGGGGTCCTGGGACAGGGGGTCGGAGACCCAGTACTTC	CASSAGSWDRGSETQYF
TRBD1	TRBV7-9	14	TRBJ1-1	.	TGTGCCAGCAGCGCGCCAGGGGGCATCACTGAAGCTTTCTTT	CASSAPGGITEAFF
.	TRBV29-1	11	TRBJ2-5	few	TGCAGCGTTCGGCAGGGTGAGACCCAGTACTTC	CSVRQGETQYF
TRBD1	TRBV19	14	TRBJ2-5	.	TGTGCCAGTAGCTACAGGGGGCTCGAAGAGACCCAGTACTTC	CASSYRGLEETQYF
TRBD1	TRBV9	17	TRBJ1-3	few	TGTGCCAGCAGCGTGACCGACAGGGCAAGCTCTGGAAACACCATATATTTT	CASSVTDRASSGNTIYF